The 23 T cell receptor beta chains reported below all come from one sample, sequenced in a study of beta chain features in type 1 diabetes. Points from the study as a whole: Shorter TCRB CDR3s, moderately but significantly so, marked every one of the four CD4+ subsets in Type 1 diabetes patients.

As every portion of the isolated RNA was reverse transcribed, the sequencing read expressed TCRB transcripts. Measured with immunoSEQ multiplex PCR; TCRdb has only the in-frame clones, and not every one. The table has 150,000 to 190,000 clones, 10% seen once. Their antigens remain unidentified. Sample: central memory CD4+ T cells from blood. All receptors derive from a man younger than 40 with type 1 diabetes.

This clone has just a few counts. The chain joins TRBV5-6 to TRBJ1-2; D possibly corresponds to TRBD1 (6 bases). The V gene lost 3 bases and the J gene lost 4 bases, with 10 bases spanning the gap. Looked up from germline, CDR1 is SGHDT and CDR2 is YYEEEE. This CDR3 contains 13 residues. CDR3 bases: TGTGCCAGCAGCTCCGGACAGCTCTATGGCTACACCTTC. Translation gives CASSSGQLYGYTF.

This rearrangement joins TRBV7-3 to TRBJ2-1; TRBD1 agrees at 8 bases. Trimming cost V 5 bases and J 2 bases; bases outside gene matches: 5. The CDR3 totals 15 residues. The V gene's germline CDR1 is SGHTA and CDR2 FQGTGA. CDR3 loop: CASSATGVTYNEQFF. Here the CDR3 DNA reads TGTGCCAGCAGCGCGACAGGGGTAACCTACAATGAGCAGTTCTTC. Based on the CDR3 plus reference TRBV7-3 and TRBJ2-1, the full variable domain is GAGVSQTPSNKVTEKGKYVELRCDPISGHTALYWYRQSLGQGPEFLIYFQGTGAADDSGLPNDRFFAVRPEGSVSTLKIQRTERGDSAVYLCASSATGVTYNEQFFGPGTRLTVL.

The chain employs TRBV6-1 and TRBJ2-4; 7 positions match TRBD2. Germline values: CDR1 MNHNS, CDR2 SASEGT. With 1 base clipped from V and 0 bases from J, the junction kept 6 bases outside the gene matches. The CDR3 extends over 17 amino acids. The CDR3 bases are TGTGCCAGCAGTGAAGATAGTCTAGCGGTAGCCAAAAACATTCAGTACTTC. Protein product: CASSEDSLAVAKNIQYF.

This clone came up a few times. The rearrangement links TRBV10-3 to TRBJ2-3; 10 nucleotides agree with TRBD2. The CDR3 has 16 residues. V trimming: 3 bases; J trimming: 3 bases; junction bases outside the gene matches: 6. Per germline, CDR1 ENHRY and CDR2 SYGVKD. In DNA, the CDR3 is TGTGCCATCAGTGACCCTAGCGGGAGAGTAACAGATACGCAGTATTTT. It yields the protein CAISDPSGRVTDTQYF.

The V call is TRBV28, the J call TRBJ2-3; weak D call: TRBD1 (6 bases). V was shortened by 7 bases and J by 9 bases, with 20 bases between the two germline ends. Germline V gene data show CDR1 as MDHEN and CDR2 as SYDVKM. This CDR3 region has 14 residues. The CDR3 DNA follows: TGTGCCAGCAAATCGTCTAATTTAAGGGGGACGCAGTATTTT. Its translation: CASKSSNLRGTQYF.

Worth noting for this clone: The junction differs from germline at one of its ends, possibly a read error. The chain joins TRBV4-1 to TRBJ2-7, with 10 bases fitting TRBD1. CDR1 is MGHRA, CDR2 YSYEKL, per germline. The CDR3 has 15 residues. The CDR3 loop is CASSQDWTGGPEQYF. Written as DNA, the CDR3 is TGTGCCAGCAGCCAAGATTGGACAGGGGGGCCCGAGCAGTACTTC.

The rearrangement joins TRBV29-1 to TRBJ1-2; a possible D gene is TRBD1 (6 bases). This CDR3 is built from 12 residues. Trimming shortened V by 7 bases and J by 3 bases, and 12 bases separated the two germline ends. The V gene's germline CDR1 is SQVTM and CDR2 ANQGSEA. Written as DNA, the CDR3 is TGCAGCGCTGGGGGCGGTTACTATGGCTACACCTTC. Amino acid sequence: CSAGGGYYGYTF.

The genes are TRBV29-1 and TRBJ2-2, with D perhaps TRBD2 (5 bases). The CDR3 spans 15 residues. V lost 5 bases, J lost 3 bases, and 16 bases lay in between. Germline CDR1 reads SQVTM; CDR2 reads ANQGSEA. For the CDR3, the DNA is TGCAGCGTTTCGGGCCCCGGGGTCGACACCGGGGAGCTGTTTTTT. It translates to CSVSGPGVDTGELFF.

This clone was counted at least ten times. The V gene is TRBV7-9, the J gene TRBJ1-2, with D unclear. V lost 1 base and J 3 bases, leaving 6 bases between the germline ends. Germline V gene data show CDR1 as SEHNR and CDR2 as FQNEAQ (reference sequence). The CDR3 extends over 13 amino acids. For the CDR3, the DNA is TGTGCCAGCAGCTTAGTGGCAGACTATGGCTACACCTTC. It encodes CASSLVADYGYTF.

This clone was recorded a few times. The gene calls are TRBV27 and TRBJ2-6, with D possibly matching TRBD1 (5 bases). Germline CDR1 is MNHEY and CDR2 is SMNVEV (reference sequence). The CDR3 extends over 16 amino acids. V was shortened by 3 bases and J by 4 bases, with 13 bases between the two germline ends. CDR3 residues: CASSFSARGGANVLTF. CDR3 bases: TGTGCCAGCAGTTTTTCGGCTAGGGGAGGGGCCAACGTCCTGACTTTC.

The CDR3 coding sequence is TGCGCCAGCAGCTTGGGGCATAGGGAGAATGAGCAGTTCTTC. Translating it yields CASSLGHRENEQFF. The chain links TRBV5-1 to TRBJ2-1; perhaps TRBD2 as D (5 bases). CDR1 and CDR2 (germline): SGHRS, YFSETQ. Trimming removed 0 bases from V and 7 bases from J, with 11 bases in between. The length of the CDR3 is 14 residues.

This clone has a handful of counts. The CDR3 protein is CASSAQGPLGYTF. CDR3 DNA sequence: TGTGCCAGCAGCGCACAGGGCCCCCTGGGCTACACCTTC. The chain recombines TRBV14 with TRBJ1-2, with D perhaps matching TRBD1 (6 bases). This CDR3 has 13 residues. Germline loops: CDR1 SGHDN, CDR2 FVKESK. Trimming removed 5 bases at V and 8 bases at J, with 15 bases between.

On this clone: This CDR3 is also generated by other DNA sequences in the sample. The CDR3 nucleotides read TGTGCCAGCAGTAGGGGGAACACTGAAGCTTTCTTT. Protein sequence: CASSRGNTEAFF. The chain employs TRBV6-5 and TRBJ1-1, with D perhaps matching TRBD1 (5 bases). Trimming left V 5 bases short and J 1 base short, with 5 bases between. The CDR3 runs 12 residues. Per germline, CDR1 MNHEY and CDR2 SVGAGI.

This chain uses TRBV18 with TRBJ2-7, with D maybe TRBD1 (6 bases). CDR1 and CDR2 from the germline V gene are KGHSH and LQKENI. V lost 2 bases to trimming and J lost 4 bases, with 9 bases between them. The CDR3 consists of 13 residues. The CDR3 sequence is CASSPGRGYEQYF. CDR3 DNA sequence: TGTGCCAGCTCACCAGGCAGGGGTTACGAGCAGTACTTC.

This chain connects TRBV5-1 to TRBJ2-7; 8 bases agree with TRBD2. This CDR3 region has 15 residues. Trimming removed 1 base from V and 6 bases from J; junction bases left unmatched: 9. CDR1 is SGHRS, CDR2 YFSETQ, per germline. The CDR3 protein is CASSLLAGSKGEQYF. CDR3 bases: TGCGCCAGCAGCTTGCTAGCGGGTAGTAAGGGCGAGCAGTACTTC.

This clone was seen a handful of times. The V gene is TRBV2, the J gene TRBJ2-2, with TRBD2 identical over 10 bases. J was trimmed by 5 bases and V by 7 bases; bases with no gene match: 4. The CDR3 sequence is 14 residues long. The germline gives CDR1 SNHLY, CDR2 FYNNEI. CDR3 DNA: TGTGCCAGCAATCTAGCGGGAGAGACCGGGGAGCTGTTTTTT. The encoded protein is CASNLAGETGELFF.

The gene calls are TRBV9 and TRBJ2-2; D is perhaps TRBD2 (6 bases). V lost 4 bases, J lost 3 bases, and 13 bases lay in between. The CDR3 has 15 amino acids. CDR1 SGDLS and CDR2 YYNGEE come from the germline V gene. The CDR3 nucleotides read TGTGCCAGCAGCCCCAACCGGGACTACACCGGGGAGCTGTTTTTT. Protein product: CASSPNRDYTGELFF.

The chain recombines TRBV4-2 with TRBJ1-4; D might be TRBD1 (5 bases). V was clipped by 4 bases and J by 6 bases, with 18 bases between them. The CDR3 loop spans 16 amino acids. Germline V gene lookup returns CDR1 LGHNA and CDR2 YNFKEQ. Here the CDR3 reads CASSPNARQGDEKLFF. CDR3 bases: TGTGCCAGCAGCCCCAATGCCCGGCAGGGCGATGAAAAACTGTTTTTT.

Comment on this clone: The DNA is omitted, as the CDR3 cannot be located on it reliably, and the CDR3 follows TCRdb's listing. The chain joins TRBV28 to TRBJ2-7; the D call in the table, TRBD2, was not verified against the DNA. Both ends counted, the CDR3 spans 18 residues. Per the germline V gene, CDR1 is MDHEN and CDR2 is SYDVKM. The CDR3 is CASSSSGPGGPRSYEQYF.

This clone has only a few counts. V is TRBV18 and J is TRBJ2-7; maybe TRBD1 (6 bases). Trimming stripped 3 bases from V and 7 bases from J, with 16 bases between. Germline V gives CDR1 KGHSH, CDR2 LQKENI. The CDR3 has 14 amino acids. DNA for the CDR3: TGTGCCAGCTCACCTCAGGGGACCAAGGGTGAGCAGTACTTC. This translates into CASSPQGTKGEQYF.

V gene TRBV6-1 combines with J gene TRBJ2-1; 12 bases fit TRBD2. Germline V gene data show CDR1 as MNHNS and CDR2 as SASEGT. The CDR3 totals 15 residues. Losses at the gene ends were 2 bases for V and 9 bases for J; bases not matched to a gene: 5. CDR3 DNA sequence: TGTGCCAGCAGTGAACTAGCGGGAGGGAAGGTTGAGCAGTTCTTC. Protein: CASSELAGGKVEQFF.

The CDR3 here is CASSVGAGEQETQYF. In DNA, the CDR3 is TGTGCCAGCAGCGTAGGAGCGGGGGAACAAGAGACCCAGTACTTC. This sequence joins TRBV9 and TRBJ2-5; 8 bases are a match to TRBD2. There are 15 residues in the CDR3. In germline, CDR1 is SGDLS, CDR2 YYNGEE. After removal of 0 bases from V and 2 bases from J, the junction contained 3 bases not matched to a gene.

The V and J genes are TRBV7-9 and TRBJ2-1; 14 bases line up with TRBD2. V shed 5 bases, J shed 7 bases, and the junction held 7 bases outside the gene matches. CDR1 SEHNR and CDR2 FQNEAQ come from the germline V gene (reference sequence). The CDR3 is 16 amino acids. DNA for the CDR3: TGTGCCAGCAGCCCGGGACTAGCGGGAGCGGGGAATGAGCAGTTCTTC. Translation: CASSPGLAGAGNEQFF.